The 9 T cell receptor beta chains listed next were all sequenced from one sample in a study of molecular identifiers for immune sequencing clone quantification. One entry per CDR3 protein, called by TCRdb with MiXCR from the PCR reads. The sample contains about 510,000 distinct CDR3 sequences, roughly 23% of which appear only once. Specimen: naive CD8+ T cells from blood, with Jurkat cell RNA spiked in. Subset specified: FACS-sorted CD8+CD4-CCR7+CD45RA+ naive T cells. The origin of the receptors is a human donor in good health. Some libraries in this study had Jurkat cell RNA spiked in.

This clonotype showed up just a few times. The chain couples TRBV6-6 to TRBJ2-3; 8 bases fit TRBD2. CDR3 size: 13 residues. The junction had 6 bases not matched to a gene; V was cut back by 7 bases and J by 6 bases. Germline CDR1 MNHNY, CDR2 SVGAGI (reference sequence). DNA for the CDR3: TGTGCCAGCAACGGGGGGGGGGTGGATACGCAGTATTTT. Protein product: CASNGGGVDTQYF.

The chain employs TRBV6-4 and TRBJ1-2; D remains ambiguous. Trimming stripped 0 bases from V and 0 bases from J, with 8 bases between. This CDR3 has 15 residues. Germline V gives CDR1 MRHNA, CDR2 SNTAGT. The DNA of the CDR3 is TGTGCCAGCAGTGACTCTAGTGTTCCTAACTATGGCTACACCTTC. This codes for CASSDSSVPNYGYTF.

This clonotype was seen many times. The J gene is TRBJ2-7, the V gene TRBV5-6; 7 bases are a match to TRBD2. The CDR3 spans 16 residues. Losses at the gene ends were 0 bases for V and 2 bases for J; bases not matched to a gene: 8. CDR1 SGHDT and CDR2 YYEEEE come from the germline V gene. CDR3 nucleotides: TGTGCCAGCAGCTTGGTTGGGCTAGCGGAAACCTACGAGCAGTACTTC. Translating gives CASSLVGLAETYEQYF.

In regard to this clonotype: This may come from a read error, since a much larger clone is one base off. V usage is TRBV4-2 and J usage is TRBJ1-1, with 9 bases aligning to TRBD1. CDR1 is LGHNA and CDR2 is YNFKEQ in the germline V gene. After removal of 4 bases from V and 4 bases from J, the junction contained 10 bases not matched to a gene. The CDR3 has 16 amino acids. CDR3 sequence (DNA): TGTGCCAGCAGCCTAGCTCCGGGACAGGGCCTCACTGAAGCTTTCTTT. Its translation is CASSLAPGQGLTEAFF.

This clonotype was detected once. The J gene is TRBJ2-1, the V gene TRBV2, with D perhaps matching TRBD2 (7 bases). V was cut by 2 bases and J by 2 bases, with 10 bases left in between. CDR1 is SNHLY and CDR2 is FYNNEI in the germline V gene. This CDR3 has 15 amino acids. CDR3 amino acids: CASSEWEGAYNEQFF. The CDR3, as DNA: TGTGCCAGCAGTGAATGGGAGGGGGCCTACAATGAGCAGTTCTTC.

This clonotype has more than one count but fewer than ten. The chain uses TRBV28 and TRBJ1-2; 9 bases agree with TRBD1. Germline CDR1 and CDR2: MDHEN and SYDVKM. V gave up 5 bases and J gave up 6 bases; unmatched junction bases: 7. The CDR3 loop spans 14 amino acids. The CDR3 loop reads CASSLLGQGNGYTF. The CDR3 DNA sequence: TGTGCCAGCAGTCTTCTGGGACAGGGCAATGGCTACACCTTC.

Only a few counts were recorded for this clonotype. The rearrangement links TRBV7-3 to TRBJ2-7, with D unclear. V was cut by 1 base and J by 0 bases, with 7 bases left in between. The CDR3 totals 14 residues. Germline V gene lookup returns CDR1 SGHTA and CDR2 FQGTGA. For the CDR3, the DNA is TGTGCCAGCAGCTTAATGGTCCACTCCTACGAGCAGTACTTC. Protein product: CASSLMVHSYEQYF.

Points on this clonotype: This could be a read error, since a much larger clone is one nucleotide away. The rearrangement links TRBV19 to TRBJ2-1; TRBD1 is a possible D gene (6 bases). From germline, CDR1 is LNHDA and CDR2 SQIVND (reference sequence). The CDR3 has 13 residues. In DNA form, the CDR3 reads TGTGCCAGTAGACCACAGGGAAACAATGAGCGGTTCTTC. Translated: CASRPQGNNERFF.

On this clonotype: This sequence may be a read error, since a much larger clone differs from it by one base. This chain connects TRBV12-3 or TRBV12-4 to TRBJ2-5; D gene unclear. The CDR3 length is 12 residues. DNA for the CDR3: TGTGCCAGCAGCTCTCTTTCCGAGACCCGGTACTTC. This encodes CASSSLSETRYF.